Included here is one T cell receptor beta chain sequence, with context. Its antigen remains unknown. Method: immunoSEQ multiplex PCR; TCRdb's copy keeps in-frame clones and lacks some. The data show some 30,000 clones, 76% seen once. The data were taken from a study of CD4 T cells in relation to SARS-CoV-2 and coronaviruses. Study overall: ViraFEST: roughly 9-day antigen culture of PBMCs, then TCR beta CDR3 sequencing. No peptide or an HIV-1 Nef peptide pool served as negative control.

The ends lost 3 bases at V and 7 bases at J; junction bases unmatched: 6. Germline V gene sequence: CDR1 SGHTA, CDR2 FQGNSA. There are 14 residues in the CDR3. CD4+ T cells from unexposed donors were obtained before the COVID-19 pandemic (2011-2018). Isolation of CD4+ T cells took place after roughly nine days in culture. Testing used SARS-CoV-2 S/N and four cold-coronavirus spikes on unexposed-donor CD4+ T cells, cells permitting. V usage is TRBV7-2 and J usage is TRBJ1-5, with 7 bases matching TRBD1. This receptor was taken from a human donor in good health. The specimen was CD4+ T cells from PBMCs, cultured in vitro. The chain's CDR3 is CASSFRQGDQPQHF. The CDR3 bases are TGTGCCAGCAGCTTCCGACAGGGAGACCAGCCCCAGCATTTT.